The rows below give T cell receptor beta chains drawn from one sample of a study of OX40 agonist ivuxolimab in advanced cancers. Here immunoSEQ multiplex PCR was the method, and the copy in TCRdb shows in-frame clones only, minus some. The sample consists of roughly 60,000 clones, about 94% of them appearing once. The starting material was CD4+ or CD8+ T cells sorted from blood, obtained in a trial of the OX40 agonist ivuxolimab. The receptors were gathered from an adult with an advanced solid tumor such as melanoma, head and neck, liver or kidney cancer. The CDR3 runs from the conserved cysteine through the conserved F or W. The order of the fields is D gene, clone size, J gene, V gene, CDR3 DNA, CDR3 protein. The D gene is left open where the match is weak. Only part of the rows carry a size: once, few, many, or a class if the clone is expanded.

D gene: NA
clone size: once
J gene: TRBJ2-1
V gene: TRBV7-9
CDR3 DNA: TGTGCCAGCAGCTTAGTATCGAGCTACAATGAGCAGTTCTTC
CDR3 protein: CASSLVSSYNEQFF

D gene: NA
clone size: once
J gene: TRBJ1-4
V gene: TRBV7-9
CDR3 DNA: TGTGCCAGCAGCCTTGATTCGACAGCGAGTTATGAAAAACTGTTTTTT
CDR3 protein: CASSLDSTASYEKLFF

D gene: NA
clone size: NA
J gene: TRBJ2-7
V gene: TRBV4-2
CDR3 DNA: TGTGCCAGCAGCCGCGGGGAAGAAGAGTGGGAGCAGTACTTC
CDR3 protein: CASSRGEEEWEQYF

D gene: NA
clone size: NA
J gene: TRBJ1-2
V gene: TRBV28
CDR3 DNA: TGTGCCAGCAGTCTGGCAGGGGCGGACTATGGCTACACCTTC
CDR3 protein: CASSLAGADYGYTF

D gene: TRBD2
clone size: NA
J gene: TRBJ2-2
V gene: TRBV2
CDR3 DNA: TGTGCCAGCATTAGGACTAGCGGGAGGGCCGAGGAGCTGTTTTTT
CDR3 protein: CASIRTSGRAEELFF

D gene: NA
clone size: NA
J gene: TRBJ2-7
V gene: TRBV5-5
CDR3 DNA: TGTGCCAGCAGCTTGGCCAGCGAGCAGTACTTC
CDR3 protein: CASSLASEQYF

D gene: TRBD2
clone size: NA
J gene: TRBJ2-7
V gene: TRBV4-3
CDR3 DNA: TGCGCCAGCAGCCAAGATAAAATGGCTAGCGGGAGTGACGAGCAGTACTTC
CDR3 protein: CASSQDKMASGSDEQYF

D gene: NA
clone size: once
J gene: TRBJ2-7
V gene: TRBV5-5
CDR3 DNA: TGTGCCAGCAGCTTGGTTGCACCCTACGAGCAGTACTTC
CDR3 protein: CASSLVAPYEQYF

D gene: TRBD2
clone size: NA
J gene: TRBJ2-7
V gene: TRBV9
CDR3 DNA: TGTGCCAGCAGCGTAGGGGCTAGCGGTGCCTACGAGCAGTACTTC
CDR3 protein: CASSVGASGAYEQYF

D gene: NA
clone size: NA
J gene: TRBJ1-5
V gene: TRBV7-9
CDR3 DNA: TGTGCCAGCGCCTCGGGAAGGGACAGCAATCAGCCCCAGCATTTT
CDR3 protein: CASASGRDSNQPQHF

D gene: TRBD1
clone size: NA
J gene: TRBJ1-1
V gene: TRBV4-3
CDR3 DNA: TGCGCCAGCAGCCAAGGGTTGACAGGGGGTGCTGAAGCTTTCTTT
CDR3 protein: CASSQGLTGGAEAFF

D gene: NA
clone size: NA
J gene: TRBJ2-3
V gene: TRBV9
CDR3 DNA: TGTGCCAGCAGCGTAGGGGTGGGTTCAGGCACAGATACGCAGTATTTT
CDR3 protein: CASSVGVGSGTDTQYF

D gene: TRBD2
clone size: NA
J gene: TRBJ2-7
V gene: TRBV4-3
CDR3 DNA: TGCGCCAGCAGCCAAGAGGGACTAGCGGGAGGGCAATCCTACGAGCAGTACTTC
CDR3 protein: CASSQEGLAGGQSYEQYF

D gene: NA
clone size: NA
J gene: TRBJ2-5
V gene: TRBV6-5
CDR3 DNA: TGTGCCAGCACGGGAGAGGTGGAGACCCAGTACTTC
CDR3 protein: CASTGEVETQYF

D gene: TRBD1
clone size: NA
J gene: TRBJ2-7
V gene: TRBV5-4
CDR3 DNA: TGTGCCAGCAGCGGGCCCGGGACAGGGGGCATATCCTACGAGCAGTACTTC
CDR3 protein: CASSGPGTGGISYEQYF

D gene: TRBD2
clone size: NA
J gene: TRBJ2-4
V gene: TRBV19
CDR3 DNA: TGTGCCAGCAATTCGGGGGGGGCGGACATTCAGTACTTC
CDR3 protein: CASNSGGADIQYF

D gene: TRBD2
clone size: NA
J gene: TRBJ2-3
V gene: TRBV7-9
CDR3 DNA: TGTGCCAGCAGCTCGACTAGCGGAGGGGACACAGATACGCAGTATTTT
CDR3 protein: CASSSTSGGDTDTQYF

D gene: NA
clone size: NA
J gene: TRBJ1-1
V gene: TRBV6-6
CDR3 DNA: TGTGCCAGCAGCTTGTTAAGGGGTGGCTCTGAAGCTTTCTTT
CDR3 protein: CASSLLRGGSEAFF

D gene: NA
clone size: once
J gene: TRBJ2-7
V gene: TRBV29-1
CDR3 DNA: TGCAGCGTTGATACCACAGGACTTAACGAGCAGTACTTC
CDR3 protein: CSVDTTGLNEQYF

D gene: NA
clone size: NA
J gene: TRBJ1-1
V gene: TRBV25-1
CDR3 DNA: TGTGCCAGCAGTGAACTTCCCCGTCGGGGGGATATGAACACTGAAGCTTTCTTT
CDR3 protein: CASSELPRRGDMNTEAFF

D gene: NA
clone size: NA
J gene: TRBJ2-5
V gene: TRBV7-9
CDR3 DNA: TGTGCCAGCAGCATAGGGGGTTCTCAAGAGACCCAGTACTTC
CDR3 protein: CASSIGGSQETQYF

D gene: TRBD2
clone size: once
J gene: TRBJ2-1
V gene: TRBV27
CDR3 DNA: TGTGCCAGCAGTTTACTGGCGGGAGCTTCTGAGCAGTTCTTC
CDR3 protein: CASSLLAGASEQFF

D gene: NA
clone size: NA
J gene: TRBJ1-1
V gene: TRBV7-6
CDR3 DNA: TGTGCCAGCAGCTCGGGACCCCTTATTAATGGAGCTTTCTTT
CDR3 protein: CASSSGPLINGAFF

D gene: TRBD2
clone size: NA
J gene: TRBJ2-5
V gene: TRBV19
CDR3 DNA: TGTGCCAGTAGTTCGCCACTAGCGGGGGTTCAAGAGACCCAGTACTTC
CDR3 protein: CASSSPLAGVQETQYF

D gene: TRBD1
clone size: NA
J gene: TRBJ2-7
V gene: TRBV5-6
CDR3 DNA: TGTGCCAGCAGCGACGTTACAGGGGGCGACGAGCAGTACTTC
CDR3 protein: CASSDVTGGDEQYF

D gene: NA
clone size: NA
J gene: TRBJ2-7
V gene: TRBV7-9
CDR3 DNA: TGTGCCAGCAGCTTAGTGGGAAACTCCTACGAGCAGTACTTC
CDR3 protein: CASSLVGNSYEQYF

D gene: NA
clone size: NA
J gene: TRBJ2-7
V gene: TRBV13
CDR3 DNA: TGTGCCAGCAGCGTTAGACCCTTTAGGGCAGGCCGATCCTACGAGCAGTACTTC
CDR3 protein: CASSVRPFRAGRSYEQYF

D gene: NA
clone size: few
J gene: TRBJ2-4
V gene: TRBV21-1
CDR3 DNA: TGTGCCAGCAGCCTTTGTGACGGGAGGGGCAAAAACATTCAGTACTTC
CDR3 protein: CASSLCDGRGKNIQYF

D gene: NA
clone size: NA
J gene: TRBJ2-1
V gene: TRBV28
CDR3 DNA: TGTGCCAGCAGTTTGGCAGGGGGGGGCAATGAGCAGTTCTTC
CDR3 protein: CASSLAGGGNEQFF

D gene: NA
clone size: NA
J gene: TRBJ2-2
V gene: TRBV5-8
CDR3 DNA: TGTGCCAGCAGCCCCGCGGAGTCGTACACCGGGGAGCTGTTTTTT
CDR3 protein: CASSPAESYTGELFF

D gene: NA
clone size: NA
J gene: TRBJ2-7
V gene: TRBV28
CDR3 DNA: TGTGCCAGCAGTTTTTTAGGCAGAACCTACGAGCAGTACTTC
CDR3 protein: CASSFLGRTYEQYF

D gene: TRBD1
clone size: once
J gene: TRBJ2-7
V gene: TRBV28
CDR3 DNA: TGTGCCAGCAGCCAGGGGGACCTGTCCTACGAGCAGTACTTC
CDR3 protein: CASSQGDLSYEQYF

D gene: NA
clone size: NA
J gene: TRBJ2-7
V gene: TRBV4-3
CDR3 DNA: TGCGCCAGCAGCCAACGGTGGGGGACATCCTACGAGCAGTACTTC
CDR3 protein: CASSQRWGTSYEQYF

D gene: NA
clone size: NA
J gene: TRBJ1-2
V gene: TRBV11-2
CDR3 DNA: TGTGCCAGCAGCTTAGGGGGTCCGGGCTACACCTTC
CDR3 protein: CASSLGGPGYTF

D gene: TRBD1
clone size: NA
J gene: TRBJ2-2
V gene: TRBV19
CDR3 DNA: TGTGCCAGTATCTCCCCGCGTTGGGACAGGACGAACACCGGGGAGCTGTTTTTT
CDR3 protein: CASISPRWDRTNTGELFF

D gene: NA
clone size: NA
J gene: TRBJ1-2
V gene: TRBV2
CDR3 DNA: TGTGCCAGCAGATTAGGAAGGACGGATTATGGCTACACCTTC
CDR3 protein: CASRLGRTDYGYTF

D gene: NA
clone size: NA
J gene: TRBJ2-3
V gene: TRBV7-8
CDR3 DNA: TGTGCCAGCAGCCTGCGGCCGGGGACGGATACGCAGTATTTT
CDR3 protein: CASSLRPGTDTQYF

D gene: NA
clone size: NA
J gene: TRBJ2-2
V gene: TRBV4-1
CDR3 DNA: TGCGCCAGCAGCCCTGAGATGGGGACCACCGGGGAGCTGTTTTTT
CDR3 protein: CASSPEMGTTGELFF

D gene: TRBD1
clone size: NA
J gene: TRBJ1-2
V gene: TRBV29-1
CDR3 DNA: TGCAGCGTGGGGGACAGGCCTAACTATGGCTACACCTTC
CDR3 protein: CSVGDRPNYGYTF

D gene: TRBD1
clone size: NA
J gene: TRBJ2-7
V gene: TRBV30
CDR3 DNA: TGTGCCTGGAGTGACCCCGGGACAGGGTACTACGAGCAGTACTTC
CDR3 protein: CAWSDPGTGYYEQYF

D gene: NA
clone size: NA
J gene: TRBJ1-3
V gene: TRBV28
CDR3 DNA: TGTGCCAGCAGTCCAAGAACGGACGGGGTAGGGTACACCATATATTTT
CDR3 protein: CASSPRTDGVGYTIYF

D gene: NA
clone size: NA
J gene: TRBJ1-1
V gene: TRBV28
CDR3 DNA: TGTGCCAGCAGTTTCGGGAACACTGAAGCTTTCTTT
CDR3 protein: CASSFGNTEAFF

D gene: NA
clone size: NA
J gene: TRBJ2-5
V gene: TRBV27
CDR3 DNA: TGTGCCAGCAGTTTGGAACCCGGGGGCGGGTTGGAGACCCAGTACTTC
CDR3 protein: CASSLEPGGGLETQYF

D gene: TRBD2
clone size: NA
J gene: TRBJ2-2
V gene: TRBV29-1
CDR3 DNA: TGCAGCGTTGAGCTAGCGGGAGTATCAGAGCTGTTTTTT
CDR3 protein: CSVELAGVSELFF

D gene: NA
clone size: NA
J gene: TRBJ2-7
V gene: TRBV6-1
CDR3 DNA: TGTGCCAGCAGTGAAGCAGTCAACAACTACGAGCAGTACTTC
CDR3 protein: CASSEAVNNYEQYF

D gene: TRBD1
clone size: NA
J gene: TRBJ2-5
V gene: TRBV29-1
CDR3 DNA: TGCAGCGTAGCGGCCAGGGGGCAGGAGGAGACCCAGTACTTC
CDR3 protein: CSVAARGQEETQYF

D gene: TRBD2
clone size: NA
J gene: TRBJ2-1
V gene: TRBV4-3
CDR3 DNA: TGCGCCAGCAGCCAATACAGCGGGAGCTCCTACAATGAGCAGTTCTTC
CDR3 protein: CASSQYSGSSYNEQFF

D gene: NA
clone size: NA
J gene: TRBJ2-7
V gene: TRBV30
CDR3 DNA: TGTGCCTGGAGGCGGGACAGCTACGAGCAGTACTTC
CDR3 protein: CAWRRDSYEQYF

D gene: NA
clone size: NA
J gene: TRBJ2-7
V gene: TRBV9
CDR3 DNA: TGTGCCAGCAGCGTAGGTGCTGTATCCTACGAGCAGTACTTC
CDR3 protein: CASSVGAVSYEQYF

D gene: NA
clone size: NA
J gene: TRBJ2-7
V gene: TRBV7-9
CDR3 DNA: TGTGCCAGCAGCCCCGCTCGGGACATCTCCTACGAGCAGTACTTC
CDR3 protein: CASSPARDISYEQYF

D gene: TRBD1
clone size: NA
J gene: TRBJ1-5
V gene: TRBV7-2
CDR3 DNA: TGTGCCAGCAGCTTAGGGACAGGGGTTCAGCCCCAGCATTTT
CDR3 protein: CASSLGTGVQPQHF

D gene: TRBD1
clone size: NA
J gene: TRBJ2-2
V gene: TRBV13
CDR3 DNA: TGTGCCAGCAGCTCGAACTTAGACAGGGCTAACACCGGGGAGCTGTTTTTT
CDR3 protein: CASSSNLDRANTGELFF

D gene: NA
clone size: NA
J gene: TRBJ1-2
V gene: TRBV29-1
CDR3 DNA: TGCAGCGTTGGGCCCGGGGCCTATGGCTACACCTTC
CDR3 protein: CSVGPGAYGYTF

D gene: TRBD1
clone size: once
J gene: TRBJ2-1
V gene: TRBV4-3
CDR3 DNA: TGCGCCAGCAGCCGACAGGGAGTTCTGGATGAGCAGTTCTTC
CDR3 protein: CASSRQGVLDEQFF

D gene: NA
clone size: NA
J gene: TRBJ2-5
V gene: TRBV29-1
CDR3 DNA: TGCAGCGGTCGCCCCCCCCGGGGGCGTGATGAGACCCAGTACTTC
CDR3 protein: CSGRPPRGRDETQYF

D gene: NA
clone size: NA
J gene: TRBJ2-1
V gene: TRBV10-2
CDR3 DNA: TGCGCCAGCAGGGTAGCGTACTCCTACAATGAGCAGTTCTTC
CDR3 protein: CASRVAYSYNEQFF

D gene: NA
clone size: NA
J gene: TRBJ2-7
V gene: TRBV11-2
CDR3 DNA: TGTGCCAGCAGCTTAGTCGGCAACTCCTACGAGCAGTACTTC
CDR3 protein: CASSLVGNSYEQYF

D gene: NA
clone size: NA
J gene: TRBJ2-3
V gene: TRBV10-2
CDR3 DNA: TGCGCCAGCAGTGAGACGGGATACAGCACAGATACGCAGTATTTT
CDR3 protein: CASSETGYSTDTQYF

D gene: TRBD2
clone size: NA
J gene: TRBJ2-7
V gene: TRBV27
CDR3 DNA: TGTGCCAGCAGTTTATCGGGGCTAGCGGGAGAAGTGTACGAGCAGTACTTC
CDR3 protein: CASSLSGLAGEVYEQYF